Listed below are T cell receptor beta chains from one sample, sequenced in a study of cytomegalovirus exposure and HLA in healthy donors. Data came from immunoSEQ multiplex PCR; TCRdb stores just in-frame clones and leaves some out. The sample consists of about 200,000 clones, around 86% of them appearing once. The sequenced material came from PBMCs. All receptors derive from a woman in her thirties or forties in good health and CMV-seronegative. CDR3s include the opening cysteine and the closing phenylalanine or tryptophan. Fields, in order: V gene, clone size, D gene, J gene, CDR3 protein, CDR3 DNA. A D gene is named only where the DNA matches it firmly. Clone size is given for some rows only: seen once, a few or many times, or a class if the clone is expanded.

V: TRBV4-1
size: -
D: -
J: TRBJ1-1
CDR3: CASSHPGHLTEAFF
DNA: TGCGCCAGCAGCCACCCGGGACACCTCACTGAAGCTTTCTTT

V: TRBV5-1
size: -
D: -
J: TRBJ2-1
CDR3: CASSFGQAPNEQLF
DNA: TGCGCCAGCAGTTTTGGCCAGGCCCCCAATGAGCAGCTCTTC

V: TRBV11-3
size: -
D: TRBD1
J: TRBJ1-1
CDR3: CASSLTGDTEAFF
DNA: TGTGCCAGCAGCTTGACAGGGGACACTGAAGCTTTCTTT

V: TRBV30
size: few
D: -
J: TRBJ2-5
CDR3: CAWSKRNRGTQYF
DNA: TGTGCCTGGAGCAAAAGGAATAGGGGGACCCAGTACTTC

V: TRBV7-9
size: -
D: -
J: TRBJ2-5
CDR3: CASSHLLKPGFQETQYF
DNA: TGTGCCAGCAGCCATCTACTGAAACCGGGATTTCAAGAGACCCAGTACTTC

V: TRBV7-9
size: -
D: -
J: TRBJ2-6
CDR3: CASSLGSSGANVLTF
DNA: TGTGCCAGCAGCTTAGGGAGCTCTGGGGCCAACGTCCTGACTTTC

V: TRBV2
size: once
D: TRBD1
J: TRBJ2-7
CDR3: CASRRQGAYEQYF
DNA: TGTGCCAGCAGACGCCAGGGGGCCTACGAGCAGTACTTC

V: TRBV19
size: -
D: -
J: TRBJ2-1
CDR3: CASSIGLVGFHEQFF
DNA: TGTGCCAGTAGTATAGGACTAGTTGGGTTTCATGAGCAGTTCTTC

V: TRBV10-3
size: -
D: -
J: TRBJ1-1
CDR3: CAISESITINTEAFF
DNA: TGTGCCATCAGTGAGTCGATAACTATTAACACTGAAGCTTTCTTT

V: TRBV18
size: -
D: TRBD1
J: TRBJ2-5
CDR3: CASSPNRDRGSETQYF
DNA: TGTGCCAGCTCACCGAACCGGGACAGGGGTTCGGAGACCCAGTACTTC

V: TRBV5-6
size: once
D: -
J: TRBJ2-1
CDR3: CASSFNRARGGPSYNEQFF
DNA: TGTGCCAGCAGCTTTAATAGGGCTAGGGGCGGCCCCTCTTACAATGAGCAGTTCTTC

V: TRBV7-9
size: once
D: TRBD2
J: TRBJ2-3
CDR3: CASSPQSGRVTDTQYF
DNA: TGTGCCAGCAGTCCTCAAAGCGGGAGGGTCACAGATACGCAGTATTTT

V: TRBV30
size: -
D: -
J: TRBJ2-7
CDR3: CAWSVAGSGEQYF
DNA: TGTGCCTGGAGTGTGGCGGGGTCGGGCGAGCAGTACTTC

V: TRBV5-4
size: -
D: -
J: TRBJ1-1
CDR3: CASSLDLNTEAFF
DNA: TGTGCCAGCAGCTTGGACCTAAACACTGAAGCTTTCTTT

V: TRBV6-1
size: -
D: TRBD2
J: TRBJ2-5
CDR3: CASSERTSGYLVEETQYF
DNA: TGTGCCAGCAGTGAACGGACTAGCGGATATTTAGTGGAGGAGACCCAGTACTTC

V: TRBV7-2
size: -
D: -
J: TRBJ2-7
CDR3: CASSINSGYEQYF
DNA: TGTGCCAGCAGTATCAATAGCGGCTACGAGCAGTACTTC

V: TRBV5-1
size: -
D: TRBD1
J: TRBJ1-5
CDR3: CASSLYPAGQGAWDNQPQHF
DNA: TGCGCCAGCAGCCTATACCCGGCGGGACAGGGGGCATGGGACAATCAGCCCCAGCATTTT